A selection of T cell receptor beta chains follows, all from one sample in a study of Ad26.COV2.S vaccination and SARS-CoV-2 variants. Clones were sequenced by immunoSEQ multiplex PCR, and TCRdb holds only the in-frame ones, with some missing. Among about 350,000 clones listed, 65% to 90% were seen once. Source: peripheral blood, taken in a trial of Ad26.COV2.S vaccine versus placebo. These receptors originate from a person aged 18-60 years who received the Ad26.COV2.S COVID-19 vaccine or a placebo. CDR3s include the opening cysteine and the closing phenylalanine or tryptophan. The D gene is left open where the match is weak. Clone sizes are given selectively: once, few, many, or a class where the clone is expanded.

TRBJ2-3 . TRBV4-1 . TGCGCCAGCAGCCCGGACAGAGGAGGCACAGATACGCAGTATTTT CASSPDRGGTDTQYF
TRBJ2-3 . TRBV4-3 . TGCGCCAGCAGCCGTTGGCGCGGGGATACGCAGTATTTT CASSRWRGDTQYF
TRBJ1-2 TRBD1 TRBV9 few TGTGCCAGCAGCGTATCGGCAGGGGGTACCTATGGCTACACCTTC CASSVSAGGTYGYTF
TRBJ2-7 . TRBV27 . TGTGCCAGCAGTTATGGCCGTGCCTACGAGCAGTACTTC CASSYGRAYEQYF
TRBJ2-4 TRBD1 TRBV3-1/TRBV3-2 once TGTGCCAGCAGCCAAGATCAGGGGGCTCGGGCCAAAAACATTCAGTACTTC CASSQDQGARAKNIQYF
TRBJ2-2 TRBD2 TRBV7-9 . TGTGCCAGCAGCTTACCGGGAGGAGGATCAACCGGGGAGCTGTTTTTT CASSLPGGGSTGELFF
TRBJ1-5 . TRBV27 . TGTGCCAGCAGTTTATCGGGCAGTTATCAGCCCCAGCATTTT CASSLSGSYQPQHF
TRBJ2-1 . TRBV24-1 once TGTGCCACCAGTGACCCAACAGGGAAACTCGATGAGCAGTTCTTC CATSDPTGKLDEQFF
TRBJ2-3 . TRBV3-1/TRBV3-2 . TGTGCCAGCAGCCAAGGAGGGGAGGATACGCAGTATTTT CASSQGGEDTQYF
TRBJ2-1 . TRBV3-1/TRBV3-2 . TGTGCCAGCAGCCAAAGGGGACCCATCTACAATGAGCAGTTCTTC CASSQRGPIYNEQFF
TRBJ1-6 . TRBV14 few TGTGCCAGCAGCCAAGATAACGGGGGTCATTCACCCCTCCACTTT CASSQDNGGHSPLHF
TRBJ2-1 . TRBV28 . TGTGCCAGCAAGGAGAGCTCCTACAATGAGCAGTTCTTC CASKESSYNEQFF
TRBJ2-3 . TRBV27 . TGTGCCAGCAGTTTATTACCAATAAACACAGATACGCAGTATTTT CASSLLPINTDTQYF
TRBJ1-5 . TRBV6-5 . TGTGCCAGCAGTCAAAGGGGTTTGCAGCCCCAGCATTTT CASSQRGLQPQHF
TRBJ2-7 . TRBV4-3 . TGCGCCAGCAGCCAAGCCCGGAGGGGGGCCTACGAGCAGTACTTC CASSQARRGAYEQYF
TRBJ2-2 TRBD1 TRBV27 . TGTGCCAGCAGTAGGACAGGGGAGATCGGGGAGCTGTTTTTT CASSRTGEIGELFF
TRBJ1-1 TRBD1 TRBV7-2 few TGTGCCAGCAGCTTGGGGACAGCAATGAACACTGAAGCTTTCTTT CASSLGTAMNTEAFF
TRBJ1-5 . TRBV7-2 . TGTGCCAGCAGCTCAAAGGCAAATCAGCCCCAGCATTTT CASSSKANQPQHF
TRBJ1-1 TRBD1 TRBV28 once TGTGCCAGCAGCCTCAGGGGGCAAATCCGCCGGGCCGCTTTCTTT CASSLRGQIRRAAFF
TRBJ2-1 . TRBV5-5 . TGTGCCAGCAGTTACGGGACCCCGGGGTGGAATGAGCAGTTCTTC CASSYGTPGWNEQFF
TRBJ2-2 . TRBV9 . TGTGCCAGCAGCGCCTCTTTGGGGAGCGGGGAGCTGTTTTTT CASSASLGSGELFF
TRBJ2-1 . TRBV5-1 many TGCGCCAGCAGCGACTCGTACAATGAGCAGTTCTTC CASSDSYNEQFF
TRBJ2-7 . TRBV7-2 . TGTGCCAGCAGCTTAGGGACATTATCCTACGAGCAGTACTTC CASSLGTLSYEQYF
TRBJ2-6 TRBD1 TRBV28 few TGTGCCAGCAGTTTCCCACCGGGACAGGGCTCCTCTGGGGCCAACGTCCTGACTTTC CASSFPPGQGSSGANVLTF
TRBJ1-6 TRBD1 TRBV7-6 . TGTGCCAGCAGCTTTGACGCGGGACAGGGTGTAGGGAATAATTCACCCCTCCACTTT CASSFDAGQGVGNNSPLHF
TRBJ2-1 TRBD2 TRBV7-2 . TGTGCCAGCAGCTTAATAAGCGGGGCTGAGCAGTTCTTC CASSLISGAEQFF
TRBJ2-1 TRBD2 TRBV18 . TGTGCCAGCTCACCAGCAAGACTAGCGGGGGGCGACAATGAGCAGTTCTTC CASSPARLAGGDNEQFF
TRBJ2-1 TRBD2 TRBV19 . TGTGCCAGTAGTAATGCTCAAGCGGGAGGGTCCTACAATGAGCAGTTCTTC CASSNAQAGGSYNEQFF
TRBJ1-1 . TRBV7-3 . TGTGCCAGCAGCCTACAGCAGCGCACTGAAGCTTTCTTT CASSLQQRTEAFF
TRBJ1-3 TRBD1 TRBV20-1 . TGCAGTGCTAGTGACCCGGGACAGAACTCTGGAAACACCATATATTTT CSASDPGQNSGNTIYF
TRBJ2-3 . TRBV19 . TGTGCCAGTAGTATCGGCCGTGAAAGGGATACGCAGTATTTT CASSIGRERDTQYF
TRBJ2-3 TRBD2 TRBV6-2/TRBV6-3 . TGTGCCAGCAGCACCGGGACTAGCGGGAAGTGGGGGCCAGATACGCAGTATTTT CASSTGTSGKWGPDTQYF
TRBJ1-1 . TRBV18 . TGTGCCAGCTCGCGAGAGGGGACTGAAGCTTTCTTT CASSREGTEAFF
TRBJ1-3 TRBD1 TRBV5-5 once TGTGCCAGCCCCTGGGAGCCGGACAGGGGCTCTGGAAACACCATATATTTT CASPWEPDRGSGNTIYF
TRBJ2-7 TRBD2 TRBV13 . TGTGCCAGCAGCTTGGCGTTTAGCGGGAACCCCTACGAGCAGTACTTC CASSLAFSGNPYEQYF
TRBJ2-1 TRBD2 TRBV2 . TGTGCCAGCAGTGAAAGCGGGGGCGCGGGCAATGAGCAGTTCTTC CASSESGGAGNEQFF
TRBJ2-1 TRBD2 TRBV7-8 . TGTGCCAGCAGCTTAGCGATAGCGGGGGGCAGCTCCTACAATGAGCAGTTCTTC CASSLAIAGGSSYNEQFF
TRBJ2-7 . TRBV27 . TGTGCCAGCAGTTTTGGGGCTCACCTCCTTGACGAGCAGTACTTC CASSFGAHLLDEQYF
TRBJ1-2 . TRBV27 . TGTGCCAGCAGCCCCACAGGGACTAACTATGGCTACACCTTC CASSPTGTNYGYTF
TRBJ1-6 TRBD1 TRBV10-3 . TGTGCCTCACAACAGGGGGTTGTTAATTCACCCCTCCACTTT CASQQGVVNSPLHF
TRBJ2-1 TRBD2 TRBV12-5 once TGTGCTAGTGGTCCCGGGACTAGCGTATACAATGAGCAGTTCTTC CASGPGTSVYNEQFF
TRBJ2-1 . TRBV5-3 . TGTGCCAGAAGCTCCTGGGGTTACAATGAGCAGTTCTTC CARSSWGYNEQFF